This passage covers 32 T cell receptor beta chains from one sample sequenced in a study of blood T cell repertoires in COVID-19. The method was immunoSEQ multiplex PCR; TCRdb's version includes in-frame clones alone and lacks a portion of them. The sample contains 90,000 to 120,000 clones, roughly 80% of which appear only once. The sample consisted of peripheral blood. The receptors come from a man in his sixties or seventies with active or convalescent COVID-19.

The V call is TRBV7-5, the J call TRBJ2-7; no DNA check was done on the table's D call, TRBD2. TRBV7-5 is tagged as a pseudogene. The CDR3 totals 15 residues. As DNA, the CDR3 is TGTGCCAGAAGCTCCCGACTAGCGGGGGGCTACGAGCAGTACTTC. This sequence encodes CARSSRLAGGYEQYF.

The rearrangement uses TRBV19 and TRBJ2-2; 7 nucleotides line up with TRBD1. The CDR3 has 15 residues. CDR1 LNHDA and CDR2 SQIVND come from the germline V gene (reference sequence). Trimming at V came to 4 bases and at J to 2 bases, leaving 4 bases not matched to a gene. As DNA, the CDR3 is TGTGCCAGTAGTAGAGGGACAGAAAACACCGGGGAGCTGTTTTTT. Translation: CASSRGTENTGELFF.

The V call is TRBV27, the J call TRBJ1-1, with TRBD1 as a possible D gene (6 bases). The CDR3 consists of 14 residues. V was cut by 3 bases and J by 2 bases, with 10 bases left in between. Looked up from germline, CDR1 is MNHEY and CDR2 is SMNVEV (reference sequence). CDR3 sequence: CASSLDRLNTEAFF. In DNA, the CDR3 is TGTGCCAGCAGTTTGGACAGATTAAACACTGAAGCTTTCTTT.

This chain links TRBV28 with TRBJ2-7; D is possibly TRBD2 (5 bases). The CDR3 sequence is 12 residues long. V was trimmed by 8 bases and J by 1 base, leaving 9 bases between them. CDR1 MDHEN and CDR2 SYDVKM come from the germline V gene. The CDR3 nucleotides read TGTGCCAGCCGGGGAAATTCCTACGAGCAGTACTTC. Translation: CASRGNSYEQYF.

V gene TRBV29-1 combines with J gene TRBJ2-1; 7 positions match TRBD1. This CDR3 is 13 amino acids long. The germline gives CDR1 SQVTM, CDR2 ANQGSEA. V shed 6 bases and J 4 bases; nucleotides not matched to a gene: 6. DNA for the CDR3: TGCAGCGTCGGACAGGTCTCTTACAATGAGCAGTTCTTC. Amino acid sequence: CSVGQVSYNEQFF.

This clone has a handful of counts. CDR3 bases: TGTGCCAGCAGCTTAGATTATAATTCACCCCTCCACTTT. This translates into CASSLDYNSPLHF. This chain joins TRBV6-5 and TRBJ1-6; D is undetermined. This CDR3 comprises 13 residues. The germline V gene has CDR1 MNHEY and CDR2 SVGAGI. The V and J ends lost 6 bases and 4 bases respectively, with 7 bases between them.

The chain joins TRBV11-2 to TRBJ1-5; TRBD1 might be the D (6 bases). Germline CDR1 is SGHAT and CDR2 is FQNNGV. The V gene lost 0 bases and the J gene lost 5 bases, with 11 bases spanning the gap. CDR3 length: 15 residues. CDR3 sequence: CASSLDWTAHQPQHF. The CDR3 DNA reads as TGTGCCAGCAGCTTAGATTGGACAGCCCATCAGCCCCAGCATTTT.

The chain combines TRBV29-1 with TRBJ2-6; unclear D gene. The CDR3 totals 15 residues. Germline V lookup: CDR1 SQVTM, CDR2 ANQGSEA. Trimming removed 1 base from V and 0 bases from J, with 7 bases in between. The DNA for the CDR3 is TGCAGCGTTGAAGCTACGTCCTCTGGGGCCAACGTCCTGACTTTC. Encoded protein: CSVEATSSGANVLTF.

This clone was found a few times. The genes are TRBV6-6 and TRBJ1-5; D might be TRBD1 (6 bases). This CDR3 is 12 amino acids long. Germline lookup yields CDR1 MNHNY and CDR2 SVGAGI (reference sequence). V was cut by 11 bases and J by 7 bases, with 15 bases left in between. The CDR3 region is CASQGVYQPQHF. CDR3 sequence (DNA): TGTGCCTCACAGGGTGTTTACCAGCCCCAGCATTTT.

This clone was observed a handful of times. This chain connects TRBV5-1 to TRBJ1-6; D is unresolved. Trimming took off 0 bases at V and 0 bases at J, with 4 bases between the two ends. The CDR3 consists of 15 residues. Germline CDR1 and CDR2: SGHRS and YFSETQ. The CDR3 DNA follows: TGCGCCAGCAGCTTGGCGGGCTCCTATAATTCACCCCTCCACTTT. This translates into CASSLAGSYNSPLHF.

This rearrangement joins TRBV28 to TRBJ1-2; maybe TRBD1 (6 bases). The ends were cut back, 3 bases at V and 6 bases at J, with 11 bases in the middle. The CDR3 extends over 13 amino acids. Germline CDR1 MDHEN, CDR2 SYDVKM. The CDR3 sequence is CASSFRQAHGYTF. DNA of the CDR3: TGTGCCAGCAGTTTCCGACAGGCTCATGGCTACACCTTC.

The chain combines TRBV5-1 with TRBJ1-1; D possibly corresponds to TRBD1 (5 bases). Trimming shortened V by 1 base and J by 1 base, and 8 bases separated the two germline ends. CDR1 is SGHRS, CDR2 YFSETQ, per germline. The CDR3 runs 14 residues. CDR3 in amino acids: CASSLNGGNTEAFF. The CDR3 DNA reads as TGCGCCAGCAGCTTGAACGGGGGGAACACTGAAGCTTTCTTT.

The chain employs TRBV7-8 and TRBJ2-7; 10 bases are shared with TRBD2. Unmatched junction bases numbered 9, after V lost 4 bases and J lost 3 bases. CDR3 size: 16 residues. Germline V lookup: CDR1 SGHVS, CDR2 FQNEAQ. The CDR3 DNA sequence: TGTGCCAGCAGCTCCCTGAGCGGGAGGGCCAGCTACGAGCAGTACTTC. This sequence encodes CASSSLSGRASYEQYF. Using reference TRBV7-8 and TRBJ2-7 for the parts outside the CDR3, the full variable domain is GAGVSQSPRYKVAKRGQDVALRCDPISGHVSLFWYQQALGQGPEFLTYFQNEAQLDKSGLPSDRFFAERPEGSVSTLKIQRTQQEDSAVYLCASSSLSGRASYEQYFGPGTRLTVT.

V and J are TRBV19 and TRBJ2-5; tentatively, D is TRBD2 (6 bases). Germline CDR1 LNHDA, CDR2 SQIVND (reference sequence). The CDR3 covers 15 residues. Deletions cut 3 bases from V and 5 bases from J, with 16 bases between. CDR3 in amino acids: CASSMRRVGVETQYF. CDR3 in DNA: TGTGCCAGTAGTATGAGGAGGGTAGGCGTGGAGACCCAGTACTTC.

The chain recombines TRBV6-6 with TRBJ1-5; no definite D call. CDR1 and CDR2 from the germline V gene are MNHNY and SVGAGI (reference sequence). Trimming stripped 0 bases from V and 3 bases from J, with 6 bases between. The CDR3 runs to 14 residues. DNA of the CDR3: TGTGCCAGCAGTTACTCCTCTTTCAATCAGCCCCAGCATTTT. Amino acids: CASSYSSFNQPQHF.

The chain is built from TRBV29-1 and TRBJ1-1; 8 bases line up with TRBD1. The V gene's germline CDR1 is SQVTM and CDR2 ANQGSEA. The CDR3 length is 13 residues. V lost 7 bases and J lost 2; bases outside the gene matches: 6. Here the CDR3 reads CSAMGQDNTEAFF. The DNA of the CDR3 is TGCAGCGCAATGGGACAGGACAACACTGAAGCTTTCTTT.

The chain links TRBV30 to TRBJ1-3; D possibly corresponds to TRBD1 (5 bases). V lost 0 bases and J lost 4, with 10 bases in between. This CDR3 spans 14 amino acids. Germline lookup yields CDR1 GTSNPN and CDR2 SVGIG (reference sequence). The CDR3 nucleotides read TGTGCCTGGAGTGTACTCGGGGGAGGAAACACCATATATTTT. Its translation: CAWSVLGGGNTIYF.

V usage is TRBV28 and J usage is TRBJ1-2; the D gene is possibly TRBD1 (5 bases). The germline V gene encodes CDR1 MDHEN and CDR2 SYDVKM. V was cut by 5 bases and J by 3 bases, with 13 bases left in between. The CDR3 is made up of 14 amino acids. CDR3 sequence: CASSPGRLDYGYTF. CDR3 in DNA: TGTGCCAGCAGTCCAGGGAGGTTGGACTATGGCTACACCTTC.

The gene calls are TRBV27 and TRBJ1-1; perhaps TRBD1 as D (6 bases). Germline V gene sequence: CDR1 MNHEY, CDR2 SMNVEV (reference sequence). The CDR3 sequence is 15 residues long. V was clipped by 7 bases and J by 4 bases, with 19 bases between them. CDR3 sequence reads: CASIRKGGRGTEAFF. The CDR3 DNA reads as TGTGCCAGCATCCGAAAGGGGGGGCGGGGCACTGAAGCTTTCTTT.

The rearrangement links TRBV5-1 to TRBJ2-1; tentatively, D is TRBD1 (6 bases). V shed 1 base and J shed 5 bases, with 13 bases lying between them. CDR1 and CDR2 from the germline V gene are SGHRS and YFSETQ. This CDR3 is built from 15 residues. CDR3 DNA sequence: TGCGCCAGCAGCTTGTGGGGGCCCGAGGACAATGAGCAGTTCTTC. It specifies CASSLWGPEDNEQFF.

V usage is TRBV2 and J usage is TRBJ1-5; 7 bases map to TRBD1. This CDR3 has 15 residues. Germline CDR1 SNHLY, CDR2 FYNNEI. Trimming cost V 6 bases and J 4 bases; bases outside gene matches: 9. CDR3 amino acids: CASRVGGSSNQPQHF. The CDR3 DNA follows: TGTGCCAGCAGGGTAGGGGGCTCCTCTAATCAGCCCCAGCATTTT.

The V call is TRBV10-2, the J call TRBJ2-5; 14 positions match TRBD2. This CDR3 has 18 amino acids. Trimming removed 0 bases from V and 3 bases from J; junction bases left unmatched: 6. Germline V gene lookup returns CDR1 WSHSY and CDR2 SAAADI. CDR3 nucleotide sequence: TGCGCCAGCAGTGAGTCCGGACTAGCGGGAGGCCCCGAAGAGACCCAGTACTTC. Residues: CASSESGLAGGPEETQYF.

This chain links TRBV11-2 with TRBJ1-1; D uncertain. V lost 0 bases, J lost 8 bases, and 10 bases lay in between. Germline lookup yields CDR1 SGHAT and CDR2 FQNNGV. CDR3 length: 13 amino acids. DNA for the CDR3: TGTGCCAGCAGCTTAGAAGCGAAAATGGAAGCTTTCTTT. Translating gives CASSLEAKMEAFF.

The chain joins TRBV7-3 to TRBJ2-6; TRBD2 is a possible D gene (5 bases). This CDR3 is built from 15 residues. Germline V gives CDR1 SGHTA, CDR2 FQGTGA. The V and J ends lost 3 bases and 1 base respectively, with 7 bases between them. The CDR3 loop is CASSFRGSGANVLTF. CDR3 coding DNA: TGTGCCAGCAGCTTTAGAGGGTCTGGGGCCAACGTCCTGACTTTC.

The genes are TRBV10-3 and TRBJ1-5; 7 bases fit TRBD1. Germline CDR1 ENHRY, CDR2 SYGVKD. V lost 3 bases, J lost 1 base, and 3 bases stayed unmatched. The CDR3 is made up of 15 amino acids. Written as DNA, the CDR3 is TGTGCCATCAGTGACTCGGGACAGAGCAATCAGCCCCAGCATTTT. Translation gives CAISDSGQSNQPQHF.

J is TRBJ2-1 and V is TRBV7-9; TRBD2 matches at 9 bases. This CDR3 comprises 16 residues. V lost 1 base to trimming and J lost 9 bases; unmatched junction nucleotides: 10. The germline V gene has CDR1 SEHNR and CDR2 FQNEAQ (reference sequence). The DNA of the CDR3 is TGTGCCAGCAGCTTAGTTAGGTTAGCGGGAGCCGGTGAGCAGTTCTTC. Translation: CASSLVRLAGAGEQFF.

The sample holds one count of this clone. This chain links TRBV19 with TRBJ2-7; 7 nucleotides align to TRBD2. The CDR3 has 16 amino acids. Germline assignment: CDR1 LNHDA and CDR2 SQIVND (reference sequence). V shed 4 bases, J shed 4 bases, and the junction held 13 bases outside the gene matches. CDR3 amino acids: CASSSATSSRVYEQYF. In DNA form, the CDR3 reads TGTGCCAGTAGTAGCGCGACTAGCTCTCGAGTTTACGAGCAGTACTTC. Supplemented by reference TRBV19 and TRBJ2-7, the full variable domain reads DGGITQSPKYLFRKEGQNVTLSCEQNLNHDAMYWYRQDPGQGLRLIYYSQIVNDFQKGDIAEGYSVSREKKESFPLTVTSAQKNPTAFYLCASSSATSSRVYEQYFGPGTRLTVT.

CDR3 region: CASSLEGGLLYGYTF. CDR3 DNA sequence: TGTGCCAGCAGCTTAGAGGGGGGGCTCCTCTATGGCTACACCTTC. The chain combines TRBV7-6 with TRBJ1-2, with D possibly matching TRBD1 (6 bases). The CDR3 length is 15 residues. The germline V and J ends were trimmed by 1 base and 4 bases, with 13 bases remaining between them. The germline gives CDR1 SGHVS, CDR2 FNYEAQ.

J is TRBJ1-2 and V is TRBV6-5; D is unresolved. Germline V lookup: CDR1 MNHEY, CDR2 SVGAGI. Trimming shortened V by 7 bases and J by 0 bases, and 12 bases separated the two germline ends. The CDR3 runs to 14 residues. CDR3 protein: CASNRVATNYGYTF. For the CDR3, the DNA is TGTGCCAGCAACCGGGTCGCTACTAACTATGGCTACACCTTC.

V is TRBV5-1 and J is TRBJ2-7; 10 bases are shared with TRBD1. The CDR3 consists of 16 residues. V was clipped by 4 bases and J by 1 base; unmatched bases: 8. Looked up from germline, CDR1 is SGHRS and CDR2 is YFSETQ. CDR3: CASSPPGQGPSYEQYF. CDR3 coding DNA: TGCGCCAGCAGCCCACCGGGACAGGGGCCATCCTACGAGCAGTACTTC.

The rearrangement links TRBV7-8 to TRBJ2-3; the match to TRBD1 covers 9 bases. Germline V gene sequence: CDR1 SGHVS, CDR2 FQNEAQ. V gave up 5 bases and J gave up 1 base; unmatched junction bases: 4. The CDR3 sequence is 15 residues long. The CDR3 nucleotides are TGTGCCAGCAGCCCACAGGGGGCACGCACAGATACGCAGTATTTT. As protein: CASSPQGARTDTQYF. The variable domain in full, with the rest retrieved from reference TRBV7-8 and TRBJ2-3, is GAGVSQSPRYKVAKRGQDVALRCDPISGHVSLFWYQQALGQGPEFLTYFQNEAQLDKSGLPSDRFFAERPEGSVSTLKIQRTQQEDSAVYLCASSPQGARTDTQYFGPGTRLTVL.

The J gene is TRBJ1-1, the V gene TRBV28; D is unresolved. V lost 4 bases to trimming and J lost 8 bases, with 11 bases between them. Per the germline V gene, CDR1 is MDHEN and CDR2 is SYDVKM. The CDR3 runs 12 residues. CDR3 sequence: CASSSPPTEAFF. CDR3 DNA: TGTGCCAGCAGTTCTCCCCCGACAGAAGCTTTCTTT.